A single sample gave rise to the 14 T cell receptor beta chains below, sequenced in a study of Graves' ophthalmopathy and Graves' hyperthyroidism. RNA transcripts were the template, and TCR beta CDR3 regions were amplified from them. A first-round RT-PCR used HTBI primers, followed by a second-round multiplex PCR. TCRdb ran MiXCR on the multiplex PCR reads and lists one entry per CDR3 protein. The sample has about 1.2 million distinct CDR3 sequences; around a third are singletons. Specimen: peripheral blood or thyroid tissue (not recorded which). These receptors were taken from an adult man with Graves' hyperthyroidism.

V is TRBV7-8 and J is TRBJ2-7; TRBD1 matches at 9 bases. With 5 bases clipped from V and 3 bases from J, the junction kept 8 bases outside the gene matches. The germline V gene has CDR1 SGHVS and CDR2 FQNEAQ. The CDR3 runs to 15 residues. The CDR3 DNA reads TGTGCCAGCAGCAAGGACGGACAGGGGATCTACGAGCAGTACTTC. Its protein is CASSKDGQGIYEQYF.

This clonotype was observed a single time. One junction end does not reproduce the germline sequence, and a read error may be involved. The V and J genes are TRBV7-9 and TRBJ2-2; D tentatively fits TRBD1 or TRBD2 (5 bases each). This CDR3 has 18 amino acids. Germline V gives CDR1 SEHNR, CDR2 FQNEAQ (reference sequence). CDR3 nucleotides: TGTGCCAGCAGCTTATTCGGGGACCATACAGCGAACACCGGGAAGCTGTTTTTT. It translates to CASSLFGDHTANTGKLFF.

This clonotype was picked up many times. The chain has TRBV15 and TRBJ1-2; the match to TRBD1 covers 8 bases. The V segment lost 4 bases and the J segment 6 bases; nucleotides outside the gene matches: 4. The CDR3 consists of 13 residues. CDR1 and CDR2 (germline): LNHNV, YYDKDF (reference sequence). CDR3 sequence reads: CATSIDRGDGYTF. The CDR3 DNA is TGTGCCACCAGCATAGACAGGGGAGATGGCTACACCTTC.

The chain links TRBV5-1 to TRBJ1-2, with TRBD1 identical over 8 bases. CDR1 is SGHRS, CDR2 YFSETQ, per germline. The junction had 7 bases not matched to a gene; V was cut back by 3 bases and J by 0 bases. The CDR3 is 16 residues long. This CDR3 is CASSSTGQVANYGYTF. CDR3 DNA: TGCGCCAGCAGCTCGACGGGACAGGTAGCTAACTATGGCTACACCTTC.

This clonotype was found once. This chain joins TRBV30 and TRBJ1-2; D possibly corresponds to TRBD1 (6 bases). Germline V gene lookup returns CDR1 GTSNPN and CDR2 SVGIG (reference sequence). The CDR3 extends over 13 amino acids. Trimming removed 0 bases at V and 3 bases at J, with 8 bases between. The CDR3 spells CAWSVRQDYGYTF. The CDR3 DNA reads as TGTGCCTGGAGTGTTCGACAGGACTATGGCTACACCTTC. Based on the CDR3 plus reference TRBV30 and TRBJ1-2, the full variable domain is SQTIHQWPATLVQPVGSPLSLECTVEGTSNPNLYWYRQAAGRGLQLLFYSVGIGQISSEVPQNLSASRPQDRQFILSSKKLLLSDSGFYLCAWSVRQDYGYTFGSGTRLTVV.

On this clonotype itself: The junction does not match germline at one end; this may be a read error. This rearrangement joins TRBV7-9 to TRBJ2-5; 9 bases are shared with TRBD1. CDR3 length: 17 residues. Germline V gives CDR1 SEHNR, CDR2 FQNEAQ (reference sequence). The CDR3 DNA sequence: TGTGCCTGCAGCGCTCCTCCACCGGGACAGGGCAAAGAGACCCAGTACTTC. Amino acids: CACSAPPPGQGKETQYF.

The chain links TRBV27 to TRBJ1-6, with TRBD1 matching over 9 bases. With 3 bases clipped from V and 8 bases from J, the junction kept 5 bases outside the gene matches. Germline assignment: CDR1 MNHEY and CDR2 SMNVEV (reference sequence). This CDR3 has 15 residues. CDR3 amino acids: CASSFDDRGDSPLHF. Here the CDR3 DNA reads TGTGCCAGCAGTTTCGACGACAGGGGGGATTCACCCCTCCACTTT.

This clonotype was counted ten times or more. The J gene is TRBJ1-1, the V gene TRBV29-1; D call uncertain. The CDR3 runs 12 residues. Germline V gene sequence: CDR1 SQVTM, CDR2 ANQGSEA. V was clipped by 7 bases and J by 2 bases, with 11 bases between them. The CDR3 loop is CSDGVLNTEAFF. DNA of the CDR3: TGCAGCGACGGTGTTCTAAACACTGAAGCTTTCTTT. Filled out from reference TRBV29-1 and TRBJ1-1, the complete variable domain reads SAVISQKPSRDICQRGTSLTIQCQVDSQVTMMFWYRQQPGQSLTLIATANQGSEATYESGFVIDKFPISRPNLTFSTLTVSNMSPEDSSIYLCSDGVLNTEAFFGQGTRLTVV.

This clonotype has at least ten counts. The chain employs TRBV5-1 and TRBJ2-7, with 7 nucleotides matching TRBD1. This CDR3 has 14 residues. Germline V lookup: CDR1 SGHRS, CDR2 YFSETQ. V shed 0 bases, J shed 7 bases, and the junction held 7 bases outside the gene matches. The CDR3 reads CASSLEGQIREQYF. CDR3 DNA: TGCGCCAGCAGCTTGGAGGGACAGATTCGGGAGCAGTACTTC.

The rearrangement uses TRBV7-2 and TRBJ2-3; 8 bases are a match to TRBD2. V lost 5 bases and J lost 2; bases outside the gene matches: 9. Per the germline V gene, CDR1 is SGHTA and CDR2 is FQGNSA. The CDR3 loop spans 16 amino acids. CDR3 sequence (DNA): TGTGCCAGCAGCCTCGGGACTAGTAGGGTCACAGATACGCAGTATTTT. It codes for CASSLGTSRVTDTQYF.

This clonotype has a count of ten or more. The V call is TRBV6-6, the J call TRBJ1-1; TRBD1 is a possible D gene (5 bases). The CDR3 covers 15 residues. V lost 3 bases to trimming and J lost 1 base, with 12 bases between them. Germline loops: CDR1 MNHNY, CDR2 SVGAGI (reference sequence). CDR3 nucleotide sequence: TGTGCCAGCAGTTATCCAGGGCCCTCGAACACTGAAGCTTTCTTT. As protein: CASSYPGPSNTEAFF.

This clonotype has a single count. J is TRBJ2-7 and V is TRBV7-2, with D possibly called TRBD1 or TRBD2 (5 bases each). Germline CDR1 reads SGHTA; CDR2 reads FQGNSA. This CDR3 has 14 residues. Trimming left V 5 bases short and J 3 bases short, with 14 bases between. The CDR3, as DNA: TGTGCCAGCAGCCCTCTGGGACGGGGCTACGAGCAGTACTTC. It encodes CASSPLGRGYEQYF.

J is TRBJ2-7 and V is TRBV11-2; a weak D match, TRBD1 (6 bases). Trimming stripped 2 bases from V and 6 bases from J, with 17 bases between. Germline V gene data show CDR1 as SGHAT and CDR2 as FQNNGV. CDR3 length: 15 amino acids. The CDR3 bases are TGTGCCAGCAGCTTAACATCCAGGGGAGCGCTCGAGCAGTACTTC. Encoded protein: CASSLTSRGALEQYF.

This clonotype was seen at least ten times. The V call is TRBV10-3, the J call TRBJ2-7; D is uncertain. The CDR3 spans 14 residues. V was clipped by 1 base and J by 3 bases, with 10 bases between them. Looked up from germline, CDR1 is ENHRY and CDR2 is SYGVKD. In nucleotides, the CDR3 is TGTGCCATCAGTGAGTTGGGCAGAGACTACGAGCAGTACTTC. It specifies CAISELGRDYEQYF.